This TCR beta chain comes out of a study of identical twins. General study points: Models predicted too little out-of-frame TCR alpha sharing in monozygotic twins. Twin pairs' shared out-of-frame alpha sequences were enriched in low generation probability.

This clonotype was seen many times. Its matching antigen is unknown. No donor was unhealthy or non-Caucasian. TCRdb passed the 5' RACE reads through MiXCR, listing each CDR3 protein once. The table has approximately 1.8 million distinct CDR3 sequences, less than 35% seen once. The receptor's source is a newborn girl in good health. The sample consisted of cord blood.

The CDR3 protein is CASSSDWPSEQFF. CDR3 bases: TGTGCCAGCAGCTCGGACTGGCCGAGTGAGCAGTTCTTC. The chain links TRBV11-2 to TRBJ2-1; D possibly corresponds to TRBD2 (5 bases). With 4 bases removed from V and 9 bases from J, the gap between germline ends came to 13 bases. Germline CDR1 and CDR2: SGHAT and FQNNGV. The CDR3 has 13 amino acids.